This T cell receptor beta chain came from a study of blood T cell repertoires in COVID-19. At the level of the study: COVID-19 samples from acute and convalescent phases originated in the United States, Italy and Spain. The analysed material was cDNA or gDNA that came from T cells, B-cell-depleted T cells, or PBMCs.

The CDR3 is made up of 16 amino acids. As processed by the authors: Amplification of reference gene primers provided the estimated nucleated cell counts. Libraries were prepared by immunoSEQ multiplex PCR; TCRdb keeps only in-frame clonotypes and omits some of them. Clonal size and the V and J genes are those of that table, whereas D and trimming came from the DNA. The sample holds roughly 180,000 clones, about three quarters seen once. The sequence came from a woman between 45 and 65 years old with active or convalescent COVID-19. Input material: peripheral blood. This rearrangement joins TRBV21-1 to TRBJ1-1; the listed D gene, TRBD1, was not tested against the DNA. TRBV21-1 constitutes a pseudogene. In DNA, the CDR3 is TGTGCCAGCAGCAAGTACTACAGGGGGAGAAACACTGAAGCTTTCTTT. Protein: CASSKYYRGRNTEAFF.